One sample yielded the 17 T cell receptor beta chains listed below, sequenced in a study of blood T cell repertoires in COVID-19. TCRdb keeps only in-frame clones here, not all; method: immunoSEQ multiplex PCR. The sample lists approximately 160,000 clones, around 87% occurring once. Specimen: peripheral blood. These receptors all stem from a man between 60 and 75 years old with COVID-19, enrolled during active disease.

CDR3 loop: CASSTRRQGWNSPLHF. For the CDR3, the DNA is TGTGCCAGCAGTACACGCCGACAGGGGTGGAATTCACCCCTCCACTTT. The chain recombines TRBV27 with TRBJ1-6, with TRBD1 matching over 8 bases. Germline V gene sequence: CDR1 MNHEY, CDR2 SMNVEV (reference sequence). Germline trimming cut 5 bases from V and 7 bases from J; bases unmatched to any gene: 10. This CDR3 contains 16 residues.

This clone was counted once. This sequence joins TRBV6-2 or TRBV6-3 and TRBJ2-7, with 11 bases lining up with TRBD2. This CDR3 comprises 16 residues. The germline CDR1 and CDR2 sequences are MNHEY and SVGEGT. V lost 3 bases, J lost 5 bases, and 9 bases stayed unmatched. Here the CDR3 DNA reads TGTGCCAGCAGTTATTTTACTAGCGGGAGCGTGAACGAGCAGTACTTC. This encodes CASSYFTSGSVNEQYF.

V and J are TRBV5-4 and TRBJ2-3; tentatively, D is TRBD1 (6 bases). The CDR3 totals 14 residues. Trimming cost V 5 bases and J 2 bases, with 12 bases left between them. The germline gives CDR1 SGHNT, CDR2 YYREEE (reference sequence). The CDR3 DNA follows: TGTGCCAGCAGAAACGGACAGCCCACAGATACGCAGTATTTT. Its protein is CASRNGQPTDTQYF.

This rearrangement joins TRBV6-5 to TRBJ1-4, with unresolved D. Trimming took off 7 bases at V and 5 bases at J, with 17 bases between the two ends. Per germline, CDR1 MNHEY and CDR2 SVGAGI. The CDR3 consists of 15 residues. CDR3 bases: TGTGCCAGCACCCCCACGGGGTCGGGAAATGAAAAACTGTTTTTT. Its protein product is CASTPTGSGNEKLFF.

V and J are TRBV5-1 and TRBJ2-7; TRBD1 matches 12 bases. CDR1 and CDR2 (germline): SGHRS, YFSETQ. The trim removed 4 bases at V and 5 bases at J, leaving 7 bases unmatched. The CDR3 runs 15 residues. The DNA for the CDR3 is TGCGCCAGCAGCCTACAGGGACAGGGGGCAAACGAGCAGTACTTC. Protein: CASSLQGQGANEQYF.

V is TRBV6-1 and J is TRBJ1-4; 7 bases fit TRBD1. CDR3 size: 15 residues. Germline V gene data show CDR1 as MNHNS and CDR2 as SASEGT. V lost 2 bases to trimming and J lost 4 bases; unmatched junction nucleotides: 4. The CDR3 is CASSETGARNEKLFF. For the CDR3, the DNA is TGTGCCAGCAGTGAAACAGGGGCACGTAATGAAAAACTGTTTTTT.

The chain links TRBV30 to TRBJ1-5, with 10 nucleotides matching TRBD1. Trimming took 2 bases from V and 2 from J; bases not matched to a gene: 6. Germline CDR1 GTSNPN, CDR2 SVGIG (reference sequence). There are 16 residues in the CDR3. The DNA of the CDR3 is TGTGCCTGGAGTACGAGGGACAGGGGTGGCAATCAGCCCCAGCATTTT. Translating it yields CAWSTRDRGGNQPQHF.

This sequence joins TRBV19 and TRBJ1-3; no clear D gene. This CDR3 has 15 residues. The V end lost 4 bases, the J end lost 2 bases, and 12 bases lay between the germline ends. The germline CDR1 and CDR2 sequences are LNHDA and SQIVND (reference sequence). The CDR3 is CASSTTGRTGNTIYF. Here the CDR3 DNA reads TGTGCCAGTAGTACCACCGGGAGAACTGGAAACACCATATATTTT.

V is TRBV27 and J is TRBJ1-2; 8 nucleotides line up with TRBD1. This CDR3 contains 12 residues. Germline V gene data show CDR1 as MNHEY and CDR2 as SMNVEV (reference sequence). Germline trimming cut 5 bases from V and 8 bases from J; bases unmatched to any gene: 4. This CDR3 reads CASSPGTGGYTF. The DNA of the CDR3 is TGTGCCAGCAGTCCCGGGACAGGAGGCTACACCTTC.

The V gene is TRBV28, the J gene TRBJ2-7; TRBD2 agrees at 12 bases. CDR3 length: 15 amino acids. V lost 6 bases to trimming and J lost 2 bases; unmatched junction nucleotides: 5. CDR1 is MDHEN, CDR2 SYDVKM, per germline. The CDR3 sequence: CASRTSGGRTYEQYF. DNA for the CDR3: TGTGCCAGCAGAACTAGCGGGGGGCGAACCTACGAGCAGTACTTC.

The chain uses TRBV30 and TRBJ1-1; D not certain. Trimming pared 6 bases from V and 2 bases from J, leaving 10 bases between. Per the germline V gene, CDR1 is GTSNPN and CDR2 is SVGIG (reference sequence). The CDR3 is made up of 12 amino acids. This chain's CDR3 is CACPSRNTEAFF. The CDR3 DNA follows: TGTGCCTGCCCTAGCAGAAACACTGAAGCTTTCTTT.

This clone was detected once. The chain employs TRBV25-1 and TRBJ1-2; TRBD1 matches at 8 bases. Per germline, CDR1 MGHDK and CDR2 SYGVNS. The CDR3 spans 16 residues. The V gene end was trimmed by 4 bases and the J gene end by 4 bases; junction bases not matched to a gene: 11. DNA for the CDR3: TGTGCCAGCAGTGCTCTGAACAGGGGGGGAGTCTATGGCTACACCTTC. This gives the protein CASSALNRGGVYGYTF.

The chain recombines TRBV12-5 with TRBJ2-1, with a possible D match to TRBD2 (5 bases). The CDR3 sequence is 17 residues long. Germline V lookup: CDR1 LGHNT, CDR2 FRNRAP. The V end was cut by 1 base, the J end by 6 bases, with 19 bases between. As DNA, the CDR3 is TGTGCTAGTGGTTTGGGCCGCTTGGTAGCGCCGTCCAATGAGCAGTTCTTC. This translates into CASGLGRLVAPSNEQFF.

The rearrangement uses TRBV6-6 and TRBJ2-2, with D possibly being TRBD1 (6 bases). Germline-derived CDR1 and CDR2 are MNHNY and SVGAGI (reference sequence). The CDR3 runs 15 residues. Trimming pared 9 bases from V and 1 base from J, leaving 15 bases between. The CDR3: CASRTQGKNTGELFF. Written as DNA, the CDR3 is TGTGCCAGTAGAACGCAGGGGAAGAACACCGGGGAGCTGTTTTTT.

This chain connects TRBV19 to TRBJ1-5; 7 bases are a match to TRBD1. The V and J ends lost 0 bases and 3 bases, in that order; junction bases with no gene match: 17. The CDR3 runs to 20 residues. Germline-derived CDR1 and CDR2 are LNHDA and SQIVND (reference sequence). CDR3 sequence (DNA): TGTGCCAGTAGTATAGAGGCCCCCCCGGGTGGAGGGGGCGTCAATCAGCCCCAGCATTTT. Protein sequence: CASSIEAPPGGGGVNQPQHF.

J is TRBJ1-2 and V is TRBV6-2 or TRBV6-3; unclear D gene. The germline V gene has CDR1 MNHEY and CDR2 SVGEGT. Trimming took off 6 bases at V and 6 bases at J, with 20 bases between the two ends. The CDR3 consists of 15 residues. The CDR3 DNA is TGTGCCAGCAGCCGCCTGACTATAAGGGAGAATGGCTACACCTTC. Amino acids: CASSRLTIRENGYTF.

This chain uses TRBV9 with TRBJ1-4, with unresolved D. CDR3 length: 18 residues. Germline-derived CDR1 and CDR2 are SGDLS and YYNGEE. The V gene lost 2 bases and the J gene lost 4 bases, with 21 bases spanning the gap. Here the CDR3 reads CASSVSYRGLDINEKLFF. The CDR3 coding sequence is TGTGCCAGCAGCGTCTCGTACCGAGGGCTTGATATTAATGAAAAACTGTTTTTT.